This is a list of T cell receptor beta chains from one sample in a study of blood T cells in healthy people across ages. TCRdb fed the 5' RACE reads into MiXCR, producing one record per CDR3 protein. The data contain a few hundred thousand distinct CDR3 sequences, 25% to 30% of them seen just once; the ten biggest clones take up about 18%. Input material: blood. The receptors derive from a woman aged 70-85 years in good health. Both conserved end residues are part of each CDR3. The D gene is left open where the match is weak. Size is omitted from some rows. Given values are once, few, many or a class for expanded clones.

d_call clone_size j_call v_call cdr3_aa cdr3_nt
. few TRBJ2-2 TRBV6-5 CASSAWGTGELFF TGTGCCAGCAGTGCCTGGGGGACCGGGGAGCTGTTTTTT
. few TRBJ2-5 TRBV7-2 CASSLRLLRTETQYF TGTGCCAGCAGCTTACGATTACTTAGGACTGAGACCCAGTACTTC
. . TRBJ2-3 TRBV5-1 CASSLEGGPVDTQYF TGCGCCAGCAGCTTGGAAGGGGGGCCTGTAGATACGCAGTATTTT
. . TRBJ1-2 TRBV12-3/TRBV12-4 CASSLVTYYGYTF TGTGCCAGCAGTTTAGTTACATACTATGGCTACACCTTC
. . TRBJ1-1 TRBV12-3/TRBV12-4 CASSFGDGTEAFF TGTGCCAGCAGTTTCGGGGACGGCACTGAAGCTTTCTTT
. . TRBJ2-4 TRBV2 CASSLEGDKNIQYF TGTGCCAGCTCATTAGAAGGGGACAAAAACATTCAGTACTTC
. . TRBJ2-5 TRBV6-1 CASAGTEQETQYF TGTGCCAGCGCCGGGACGGAACAAGAGACCCAGTACTTC
TRBD1 . TRBJ2-7 TRBV7-9 CASGDRAYEQYF TGTGCCAGCGGGGACAGGGCCTACGAGCAGTACTTC
. few TRBJ2-5 TRBV15 CATSRDRDRGETQYF TGTGCCACCAGCAGAGACCGTGACAGAGGAGAGACCCAGTACTTC
. few TRBJ2-2 TRBV2 CASSQGGRTGELFF TGTGCCAGCAGCCAGGGGGGAAGGACCGGGGAGCTGTTTTTT
TRBD1 . TRBJ1-1 TRBV7-2 CASSPPVGQGAVEAFF TGTGCCAGCAGCCCACCCGTCGGACAGGGGGCTGTTGAAGCTTTCTTT
TRBD1 few TRBJ1-2 TRBV25-1 CASSDPGQGSYGYTF TGTGCCAGCAGTGACCCGGGACAGGGTTCATATGGCTACACCTTC
TRBD1 . TRBJ1-5 TRBV6-1 CASRPPGQGARGNQPQHF TGTGCCAGCAGACCCCCGGGACAGGGGGCGCGGGGGAATCAGCCCCAGCATTTT
. . TRBJ2-1 TRBV29-1 CSVEDLRYNEQFF TGCAGCGTTGAAGATCTAAGGTACAATGAGCAGTTCTTC
TRBD2 few TRBJ2-5 TRBV5-1 CASSSMTGGETQYF TGCGCCAGCTCCAGCATGACGGGGGGTGAGACCCAGTACTTC
. . TRBJ2-4 TRBV29-1 CSVSLGLGGKNIQYF TGCAGCGTATCTCTTGGACTGGGTGGCAAAAACATTCAGTACTTC
TRBD1 many TRBJ1-4 TRBV20-1 CSARRDREAAFF TGCAGTGCCCGCCGGGACAGGGAGGCCGCGTTTTTT
. . TRBJ1-4 TRBV7-9 CASSFGGPRGKLFF TGTGCCAGCAGCTTTGGAGGACCCCGGGGAAAACTGTTTTTT
. . TRBJ1-2 TRBV7-2 CASSLNQHYGYTF TGTGCCAGCAGCTTAAATCAGCACTATGGCTACACCTTC
. . TRBJ1-3 TRBV29-1 CILQGWNTIYF TGCATCTTACAGGGTTGGAACACCATATATTTT
. few TRBJ2-1 TRBV5-1 CASSLAGQGDNEQFF TGCGCCAGCAGCTTGGCAGGGCAGGGTGATAATGAGCAGTTCTTC
. many TRBJ1-2 TRBV25-1 CASSEGAQFYGYTF TGTGCCAGCAGTGAAGGGGCTCAGTTCTATGGCTACACCTTC
. . TRBJ2-3 TRBV5-1 CASSYGAETSTDTQYF TGCGCCAGCAGCTACGGGGCAGAGACTAGCACAGATACGCAGTATTTT
. few TRBJ2-1 TRBV29-1 CSVDRGRSSYNEQFF TGCAGCGTTGACAGGGGCAGGAGCTCCTACAATGAGCAGTTCTTC
. few TRBJ1-5 TRBV7-2 CASSFSTDQPQHF TGTGCCAGCAGCTTCTCAACCGATCAGCCCCAGCATTTT
TRBD2 . TRBJ2-1 TRBV11-2 CASGPAGITSYNEQFF TGTGCCAGCGGCCCAGCGGGGATTACCTCCTACAATGAGCAGTTCTTC
TRBD1 . TRBJ1-6 TRBV6-1 CASSRQQDQTGGFDSPLHF TGTGCCAGCAGCCGACAACAAGACCAGACAGGGGGATTTGATTCACCCCTCCACTTT
. . TRBJ1-2 TRBV27 CASSLSGTPRGGYTF TGTGCCAGCAGTTTATCCGGGACACCTAGGGGAGGCTACACCTTC
. . TRBJ2-4 TRBV20-1 CSASSPGTPKDIQYF TGCAGTGCTAGCAGCCCCGGGACACCTAAAGACATTCAGTACTTC
. . TRBJ2-2 TRBV20-1 CGARELDTGELFF TGCGGTGCTAGAGAACTAGACACCGGGGAGCTGTTTTTT
. . TRBJ1-4 TRBV5-5 CASSPGLRREKLFF TGTGCCAGCAGCCCGGGCCTAAGGAGGGAAAAACTGTTTTTT
TRBD1 few TRBJ2-2 TRBV4-2 CASSQELTGAGTGELFF TGTGCCAGCAGCCAAGAACTGACAGGGGCGGGGACCGGGGAGCTGTTTTTT
. . TRBJ1-2 TRBV9 CASSVDSRTNYGYTF TGTGCCAGCAGCGTAGATAGCAGGACTAACTATGGCTACACCTTC
TRBD1 . TRBJ2-5 TRBV3-1 CASSQGGRGRDETQYF TGTGCCAGCAGCCAAGGAGGAAGGGGGCGCGACGAGACCCAGTACTTC
. few TRBJ2-5 TRBV11-2 CASSPQRGVARQYF TGTGCCAGCAGCCCCCAACGTGGGGTAGCGCGGCAGTACTTC
TRBD1 few TRBJ1-2 TRBV7-8 CASSLSGTVFGYTF TGTGCCAGCAGCCTTTCCGGGACAGTTTTTGGCTACACCTTC
. . TRBJ1-2 TRBV10-3 CAISAGYGYTF TGTGCCATCAGTGCGGGCTATGGCTACACCTTC
. . TRBJ2-5 TRBV7-7 CASSPSNLGETQYF TGTGCTAGCAGCCCAAGTAATCTTGGAGAGACCCAGTACTTC
TRBD2 . TRBJ2-1 TRBV7-2 CASSLSGGAHNEQFF TGTGCCAGCAGCTTATCCGGGGGGGCTCACAATGAGCAGTTCTTC
. many TRBJ2-1 TRBV4-3 CASSQSLRLEQFF TGCGCCAGCAGCCAAAGTCTGAGATTAGAGCAGTTCTTC
TRBD1 . TRBJ1-2 TRBV29-1 CSVEYRDRVYGYTF TGCAGCGTTGAATACCGGGACAGAGTCTATGGCTACACCTTC
TRBD2 few TRBJ2-3 TRBV20-1 CSASPSGTSGGAADTQYF TGCAGTGCTAGTCCTTCGGGGACTAGCGGGGGGGCTGCAGATACGCAGTATTTT
. . TRBJ2-5 TRBV9 CATSTQDGETQYF TGTGCCACCTCGACCCAGGACGGGGAGACCCAGTACTTC
. many TRBJ1-2 TRBV5-4 CASSPPGDRNYGYTF TGTGCCAGCAGCCCCCCTGGGGACCGGAACTATGGCTACACCTTC
. many TRBJ1-5 TRBV6-2/TRBV6-3 CASVGTSYQPQHF TGTGCCAGCGTCGGGACAAGTTATCAGCCCCAGCATTTT
TRBD1 few TRBJ2-1 TRBV7-9 CASSPLGQGLNEQFF TGTGCCAGCAGCCCTCTGGGACAGGGACTCAATGAGCAGTTCTTC
. . TRBJ2-5 TRBV7-2 CASSPTRWKGQETQYF TGTGCCAGCAGCCCGACCAGGTGGAAAGGGCAAGAGACCCAGTACTTC
. . TRBJ2-5 TRBV24-1 CAASDLSRERETQYF TGTGCCGCCAGTGATTTATCCAGGGAAAGAGAGACCCAGTACTTC
. few TRBJ1-4 TRBV12-3/TRBV12-4 CASSTHDRNEKLFF TGTGCCAGCAGCACTCACGACCGAAATGAAAAACTGTTTTTT
TRBD2 many TRBJ2-2 TRBV7-2 CASSLTSGGAGELFF TGTGCCAGCAGCTTAACTAGCGGGGGGGCCGGGGAGCTGTTTTTT